Many counts were recorded for the clone carrying this TCR beta chain. Its target is unknown. This record comes from a study of T cell repertoires in cytomegalovirus infection. Overall study context: Both recently identified HLA-C-restricted and well-studied HLA-B-restricted CMV epitopes were used in the study.

TCRdb analysed the reads with MiXCR anew, one entry per CDR3 protein. The repertoire holds fewer than 1,000,000 distinct CDR3 sequences, with around 30% as singletons. Study-level results: Cumulative public TCR beta family frequency identified carriers of CMV plus the relevant HLA.

With 6 bases clipped from V and 3 bases from J, the junction kept 8 bases outside the gene matches. Germline V gene lookup returns CDR1 SGHVS and CDR2 FQNEAQ. The CDR3 is 15 residues long. The origin of this receptor is a human donor in good health (CMV status not recorded). Some clones in this sample may be carry-over from other donors' samples. The genes are TRBV7-8 and TRBJ2-3; 8 bases map to TRBD1. Source: cultured CD8+ T cells from PBMCs, taken from culture after CMV antigen stimulation. CDR3 protein: CASSPDRGRTDTQYF. CDR3 coding DNA: TGTGCCAGCAGTCCCGACAGGGGAAGGACAGATACGCAGTATTTT.